This is a list of T cell receptor beta chains from one sample in a study of response to subunit inactivated influenza vaccine. TCRdb re-called the RT-PCR reads through MiXCR, storing one row per CDR3 protein. Here the sample spans 300,000 to 350,000 distinct CDR3 sequences, approximately 23% being singletons. The sequencing used PBMCs from blood, collected less than 22 months after vaccination. The origin of the receptors is a man aged 45-69 years who received an inactivated influenza vaccine. Each CDR3 is given with its conserved first and last residue. The D gene is left open where the match is weak. Size tells how often a clone was seen (once, few, many) or the class of an expanded clone, and some rows leave it out.

clone_size d_call j_call v_call cdr3_nt cdr3_aa
- TRBD2 TRBJ2-7 TRBV5-1 TGCGCCAGCAGCTCGGCGGGACTAGCAAGTTACGAGCAGTACTTC CASSSAGLASYEQYF
- - TRBJ2-2 TRBV20-1 TGCAGTGCTACAGGAAGGACTCGAACAACGAACACCGGGGAGCTGTTTTTT CSATGRTRTTNTGELFF
- TRBD2 TRBJ2-1 TRBV27 TGTGCCAGCAGTTACCTAGCGGGTCTTCGCAATGAGCAGTTCTTC CASSYLAGLRNEQFF
few TRBD2 TRBJ2-3 TRBV7-2 TGTGCCAGCAGCCCCCCCGGACTAGCGGGAGATACGCAGTATTTT CASSPPGLAGDTQYF
few TRBD1 TRBJ2-7 TRBV28 TGTGCCAGCAGGACAGGGTTCTACGAGCAGTACTTC CASRTGFYEQYF
- - TRBJ2-1 TRBV9 TGTGCCAGCAGCGTAACCGGGACGGACTACAATGAGCAGTTCTTC CASSVTGTDYNEQFF
- TRBD2 TRBJ2-1 TRBV4-1 TGCGCCAGCAGCCAAGTTACGGCGGGGGTTACCTACAATGAGCAGTTCTTC CASSQVTAGVTYNEQFF
few - TRBJ1-4 TRBV27 TGTGCCAGCAGTTGGAGGGTTCGGGAAAAACTGTTTTTT CASSWRVREKLFF
- - TRBJ1-6 TRBV6-2/TRBV6-3 TGTGCCAGCAGTTACTACTCGGATTCACCCCTCCACTTT CASSYYSDSPLHF
few - TRBJ1-2 TRBV4-1 TGCGCCAGCGGCCCCCCGGGGGCTAACTATGGCTACACCTTC CASGPPGANYGYTF
- - TRBJ1-5 TRBV12-3/TRBV12-4 TGTGCCAGCAGTTTAAGGGTTTTCCAGGGAGGAAGCAATCAGCCCCAGCATTTT CASSLRVFQGGSNQPQHF
few - TRBJ2-3 TRBV2 TGTGCCAGCAAAACGAGCACAGATACGCAGTATTTT CASKTSTDTQYF
few - TRBJ2-3 TRBV9 TGTGCCAGCAGCGCCGGGGGGCTTGGAGATACGCAGTATTTT CASSAGGLGDTQYF
few - TRBJ1-5 TRBV29-1 TGCAGCGTTGCGGCGTCGGACCCGAATCAGCCCCAGCATTTT CSVAASDPNQPQHF
few - TRBJ2-1 TRBV7-9 TGTGCCAGCAGCTTAGACAGATGGGACAATGAGCAGTTCTTC CASSLDRWDNEQFF
- TRBD2 TRBJ2-1 TRBV6-2/TRBV6-3 TGTGCCAGCAGGGAGGGGCGGACTAGCAGGAATGAGCAGTTCTTC CASREGRTSRNEQFF
- TRBD1 TRBJ1-1 TRBV4-1 TGCGCCAGCAGCCAAGAATGGCAGGGGGCGCGAGCTTTCTTT CASSQEWQGARAFF
many - TRBJ1-3 TRBV5-1 TGCGCCAGCAGGGAGTACTCTGGAAACACCATATATTTT CASREYSGNTIYF
- - TRBJ2-7 TRBV6-2/TRBV6-3 TGTGCCAGCAGTTACTCGTCGGGGTTCTACGAGCAGTACTTC CASSYSSGFYEQYF
few - TRBJ1-6 TRBV2 TGTGCCAGCAGTGGGGATTCACCCCTCCACTTT CASSGDSPLHF
- - TRBJ2-2 TRBV5-1 TGCGCCAGCAGCTTGGGGGCAAGACGCTCGACCGGGGAGCTGTTTTTT CASSLGARRSTGELFF
few - TRBJ2-1 TRBV5-4 TGTGCCAGCAGGAGAAACACGGGTGACAATGAGCAGTTCTTC CASRRNTGDNEQFF
few - TRBJ1-5 TRBV15 TGTGCCACCAGCCTCCGAACTTACGGCAATCAGCCCCAGCATTTT CATSLRTYGNQPQHF
few TRBD1 TRBJ1-5 TRBV5-6 TGTGCCAGCAGCGGTCCGGGACAGGGAGGCTCTCAGCCCCAGCATTTT CASSGPGQGGSQPQHF